This T cell receptor beta chain is drawn from a study of blood T cell repertoires in COVID-19. Study context: Both acute and convalescent COVID-19 samples were obtained from the United States, Italy and Spain. Sources were T cells, B-cell-depleted T cells, or PBMCs; the material itself was cDNA or gDNA.

Deletions cut 4 bases from V and 1 base from J, with 21 bases between. CDR1 and CDR2 from the germline V gene are SGHDT and YYEEEE. This CDR3 comprises 19 residues. In the source study's methods: Amplified reference gene primers provided the basis for estimating nucleated cell counts. Profiling relied on immunoSEQ multiplex PCR, and the TCRdb table lists in-frame clones only, not all of them. The V and J calls and the clone size are those of that table, but D and trimming were determined from the DNA. The table records around 100,000 clones, approximately 89% of them present only once. Sequencing used peripheral blood. This chain links TRBV5-6 with TRBJ2-6; maybe TRBD2 (5 bases). The source of this sequence is a human donor in a cohort sampled during active COVID-19. Here the CDR3 DNA reads TGTGCCAGCAGCCTCCCCTACCTCGGTCGGGGATCTGGGGCCAACGTCCTGACTTTC. It codes for CASSLPYLGRGSGANVLTF.